Listed below are T cell receptor beta chains from one sample, sequenced in a study of blood T cell repertoires in COVID-19. Profiling relied on immunoSEQ multiplex PCR, and the TCRdb table lists in-frame clones only, not all of them. Of approximately 360,000 clones listed, 80% to 90% are singletons. Sequencing was performed on peripheral blood. Receptors were obtained from a man in his forties with acute or convalescent COVID-19. Each CDR3 is given with its conserved first and last residue. The D gene is left open where the match is weak. Expanded clones are given a class, and other clones once, few, many or no size at all.

clone_size	v_call	d_call	j_call	cdr3_nt	cdr3_aa
.	TRBV3-1/TRBV3-2	TRBD1	TRBJ1-2	TGTGCCAGCAGCCAAGTGGGCGCAGGGACAGGTTATGGCTACACCTTC	CASSQVGAGTGYGYTF
few	TRBV30	TRBD1	TRBJ1-4	TGTGCCTGGAGCACAGGGGCGTTCGGTGAAAAACTGTTTTTT	CAWSTGAFGEKLFF
.	TRBV10-3	TRBD1	TRBJ2-7	TGTGCCATCAGCCGACAGGGGGACTACGAGCAGTACTTC	CAISRQGDYEQYF
.	TRBV19	.	TRBJ1-1	TGTGCCAGTTATGGGAGGGAGGTCTATGGCACTGAAGCTTTCTTT	CASYGREVYGTEAFF
few	TRBV3-1/TRBV3-2	TRBD2	TRBJ2-2	TGTGCCAGCAGCCCGGCGGGACTAGCGGGAGATTCCGGGGAGCTGTTTTTT	CASSPAGLAGDSGELFF
.	TRBV9	TRBD2	TRBJ2-7	TGTGCCAGCAGCGGAACTAGCGGGAGAGACGAGCAGTACTTC	CASSGTSGRDEQYF
.	TRBV5-1	.	TRBJ2-1	TGCGCCAGCAGTAGGGGGGAGGGCAGTATGAATGAGCAGTTCTTC	CASSRGEGSMNEQFF
.	TRBV6-1	TRBD2	TRBJ2-7	TGTGCCAGCAGTGAACCGTGGGGCGGGAGGGCCTGGTACGAGCAGTACTTC	CASSEPWGGRAWYEQYF
.	TRBV6-5	.	TRBJ1-1	TGTGCCAGCAGCCGGGACCGGGGGGTTAACACTGAAGCTTTCTTT	CASSRDRGVNTEAFF
.	TRBV28	.	TRBJ1-2	TGTGCCGGAGGACGGGAGGGCGGCTACACCTTC	CAGGREGGYTF
.	TRBV30	.	TRBJ1-5	TGTGCCTGGAGTGTACCTGGGGTAACCGCGGGGGGCAATCAGCCCCAGCATTTT	CAWSVPGVTAGGNQPQHF
.	TRBV20-1	TRBD1	TRBJ2-1	TGCAGTGCTATAGAACAGGGGGAGCAGTTCTTC	CSAIEQGEQFF
.	TRBV5-4	TRBD1	TRBJ2-1	TGTGCCAGCAACCGACCGGGACAGGGAGGCAATGAGCAGTTCTTC	CASNRPGQGGNEQFF
once	TRBV29-1	TRBD1	TRBJ1-2	TGCAGCGCTCGTCCGGGACAGGGAGACTATGGCTACACCTTC	CSARPGQGDYGYTF
.	TRBV7-9	TRBD2	TRBJ2-3	TGTGCCAGCAGCTCCGGGACTAGCGGGAGTGTCGGCACAGATACGCAGTATTTT	CASSSGTSGSVGTDTQYF
.	TRBV7-7	TRBD2	TRBJ2-2	TGTGCTAGCAGCCCTAGCGGGAGCCGCGGGGAGCTGTTTTTT	CASSPSGSRGELFF
.	TRBV2	TRBD1	TRBJ1-5	TGTGCCAGCACCGGACAGGGGAACCAGCCCCAGCATTTT	CASTGQGNQPQHF
.	TRBV6-5	.	TRBJ2-5	TGTGCCAGCAGAATTTCAGGGTTGGAGACCCAGTACTTC	CASRISGLETQYF
.	TRBV19	.	TRBJ1-2	TGTGCCAGTAGTGTGACCGGGACAAACCCCTATGGCTACACCTTC	CASSVTGTNPYGYTF
.	TRBV3-1/TRBV3-2	TRBD2	TRBJ2-2	TGTGCCAGCAGCCAAGATTGGCTAGCGGGAGTTCCCACCGGGGAGCTGTTTTTT	CASSQDWLAGVPTGELFF
.	TRBV5-4	TRBD1	TRBJ1-4	TGTGCCAGCAGCTTGGGAACAGGGGAGGCGAGCGAAAAACTGTTTTTT	CASSLGTGEASEKLFF
once	TRBV5-6	TRBD1	TRBJ1-6	TGTGCCAGCAGCGGGACCGGGACAGGGGATTATTCACCCCTCCACTTT	CASSGTGTGDYSPLHF
.	TRBV27	TRBD1	TRBJ1-2	TGTGCCAGTAGAACAGGGGACGGCTACACCTTC	CASRTGDGYTF
.	TRBV2	TRBD1	TRBJ1-3	TGTGCCAGCAGTGAAAAACGGGGACAGTACTCTGGAAACACCATATATTTT	CASSEKRGQYSGNTIYF
.	TRBV19	TRBD1	TRBJ2-1	TGTGCCAGTAGTATAGAGGGACAGGGGTACAATGAGCAGTTCTTC	CASSIEGQGYNEQFF
once	TRBV30	.	TRBJ1-2	TGTGCCTGGAGTGTCGGAGGGCGCGGCGAGTTTGGCTACACCTTC	CAWSVGGRGEFGYTF
.	TRBV11-2	TRBD1	TRBJ2-1	TGTGCCAGCAGCCCAGAGGGACAGGTTTATGTGAACTACAATGAGCAGTTCTTC	CASSPEGQVYVNYNEQFF
.	TRBV6-2/TRBV6-3	TRBD2	TRBJ2-5	TGTGCCAGCAGTTACGCGGGGGGGCGGGTGACCCAGTACTTC	CASSYAGGRVTQYF
.	TRBV9	TRBD2	TRBJ2-3	TGTGCCAGCAGCGCCGGGACTAGCGGGAGGGCCCTAGTTCGGAGGGAATATTTT	CASSAGTSGRALVRREYF
.	TRBV29-1	.	TRBJ1-5	TGCAGCGTTGCGATAGGGGGAAGCAGACAGCCCCAGCATTTT	CSVAIGGSRQPQHF
.	TRBV14	.	TRBJ2-2	TGTGCCAGCAGCCAAGATACTAGCTGGTATATGGAAACCGGGGAGCTGTTTTTT	CASSQDTSWYMETGELFF
once	TRBV6-2/TRBV6-3	TRBD1	TRBJ1-1	TGTGCCAGCAGTTACGACCCTCAGGGGGTGAACACTGAAGCTTTCTTT	CASSYDPQGVNTEAFF